Below, one TCR beta chain is given with its context. These data belong to a study of T cell responses to AZD1222 COVID-19 vaccine. Method: immunoSEQ multiplex PCR; TCRdb's copy keeps in-frame clones and lacks some. The table shows about 120,000 clones, with more than 75% occurring only once. Germline assignment: CDR1 SGHVS and CDR2 FNYEAQ. Germline trimming cut 5 bases from V and 2 bases from J; bases unmatched to any gene: 10. The CDR3 extends over 17 amino acids. This receptor was taken from an adult in good health. The V gene is TRBV7-6, the J gene TRBJ1-3; 9 bases align to TRBD1. The specimen comprised peripheral blood, sampled on day 0 of AZD1222 vaccination. This CDR3 is CASSLTGTGSPGNTIYF. CDR3 bases: TGTGCCAGCAGCCTGACCGGGACAGGGAGTCCTGGAAACACCATATATTTT.